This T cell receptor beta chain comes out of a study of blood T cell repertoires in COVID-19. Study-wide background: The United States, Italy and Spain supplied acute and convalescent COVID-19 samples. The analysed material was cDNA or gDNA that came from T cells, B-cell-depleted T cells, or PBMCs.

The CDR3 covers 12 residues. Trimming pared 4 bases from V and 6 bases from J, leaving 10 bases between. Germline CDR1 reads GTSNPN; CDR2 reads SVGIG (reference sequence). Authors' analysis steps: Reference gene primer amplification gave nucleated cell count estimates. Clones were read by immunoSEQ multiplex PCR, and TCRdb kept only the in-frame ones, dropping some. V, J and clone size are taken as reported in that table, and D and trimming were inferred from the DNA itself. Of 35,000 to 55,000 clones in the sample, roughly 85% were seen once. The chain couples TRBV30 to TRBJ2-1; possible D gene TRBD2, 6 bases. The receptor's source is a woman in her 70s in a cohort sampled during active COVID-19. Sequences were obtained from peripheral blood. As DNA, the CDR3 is TGTGCCTGGACGCGGACTACCAATGAGCAGTTCTTC. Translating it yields CAWTRTTNEQFF.